What follows are 27 T cell receptor beta chains derived from one specimen sequenced in a study of Ad26.COV2.S vaccination and SARS-CoV-2 variants. The assay was immunoSEQ multiplex PCR, and TCRdb's table has in-frame clones only and misses some. The sample has about 680,000 clones; around 89% are singletons. Treatment noted: over 15 received Ad26.COV2.S at low or high dose, single or two shots; roughly five received placebo; per-sample allocation not given. Sampling happened 63 days after the first vaccine or placebo injection. The sample consisted of peripheral blood, taken in a trial of Ad26.COV2.S vaccine versus placebo. These receptors were taken from a person aged 18 to 65 who received the Ad26.COV2.S COVID-19 vaccine or a placebo.

The gene calls are TRBV2 and TRBJ1-3, with 7 bases that match TRBD1. CDR1 and CDR2 from the germline V gene are SNHLY and FYNNEI. This CDR3 spans 12 amino acids. V was pared by 6 bases and J by 10 bases, with 6 bases of the junction left unmatched. Here the CDR3 DNA reads TGTGCCAGCAGAGGTGAGGGACAGACCATATATTTT. Translation gives CASRGEGQTIYF.

The chain couples TRBV30 to TRBJ1-6; a possible D gene is TRBD1 (5 bases). The CDR3 has 14 residues. The V end lost 0 bases, the J end lost 8 bases, and 11 bases lay between the germline ends. Germline V gene lookup returns CDR1 GTSNPN and CDR2 SVGIG (reference sequence). CDR3 amino acids: CAWSVRGADSPLHF. The CDR3 DNA is TGTGCCTGGAGTGTACGAGGGGCTGATTCACCCCTCCACTTT.

The chain uses TRBV2 and TRBJ2-7; TRBD1 is a possible D gene (7 bases). This CDR3 region has 14 residues. The germline V and J ends were trimmed by 4 bases and 3 bases, with 13 bases remaining between them. Germline V CDR1 and CDR2: SNHLY, FYNNEI. CDR3 amino acids: CASSAAGGGYEQYF. The CDR3 DNA follows: TGTGCCAGCAGTGCGGCAGGGGGAGGCTACGAGCAGTACTTC. Based on the CDR3 plus reference TRBV2 and TRBJ2-7, the full variable domain is EPEVTQTPSHQVTQMGQEVILRCVPISNHLYFYWYRQILGQKVEFLVSFYNNEISEKSEIFDDQFSVERPDGSNFTLKIRSTKLEDSAMYFCASSAAGGGYEQYFGPGTRLTVT.

V gene TRBV7-9 combines with J gene TRBJ1-1; TRBD1 aligns across 7 bases. The CDR3 consists of 19 residues. CDR1 and CDR2 (germline): SEHNR, FQNEAQ (reference sequence). The ends lost 4 bases at V and 0 bases at J; junction bases unmatched: 17. DNA of the CDR3: TGTGCCAGCAGCTCCCCCCGGGACAGAAGGTTGGAAGTGAACACTGAAGCTTTCTTT. Translation: CASSSPRDRRLEVNTEAFF.

V gene TRBV2 combines with J gene TRBJ2-1, with 14 bases fitting TRBD2. The CDR3 runs to 14 residues. Losses at the gene ends were 8 bases for V and 4 bases for J; bases not matched to a gene: 1. The germline CDR1 and CDR2 sequences are SNHLY and FYNNEI. The CDR3 sequence is CASGTSGGYNEQFF. CDR3 nucleotides: TGTGCCAGCGGGACTAGCGGGGGTTACAATGAGCAGTTCTTC.

This chain uses TRBV30 with TRBJ2-1; 10 bases are shared with TRBD2. Germline-derived CDR1 and CDR2 are GTSNPN and SVGIG (reference sequence). There are 14 residues in the CDR3. V shed 1 base and J 9 bases; nucleotides not matched to a gene: 6. CDR3: CAWSEASGRIEQFF. The CDR3 bases are TGTGCCTGGAGTGAGGCTAGCGGGAGAATTGAGCAGTTCTTC.

The rearrangement uses TRBV24-1 and TRBJ2-7; D might be TRBD1 (5 bases). V was cut by 5 bases and J by 3 bases, with 7 bases left in between. The CDR3 is 12 amino acids. Germline V gene lookup returns CDR1 KGHDR and CDR2 SFDVKD. Here the CDR3 DNA reads TGTGCCACCAGTGCCCAGGGCTACGAGCAGTACTTC. Translated: CATSAQGYEQYF.

This sequence joins TRBV6-5 and TRBJ1-1; D not certain. The CDR3 runs to 11 residues. Looked up from germline, CDR1 is MNHEY and CDR2 is SVGAGI. V was clipped by 6 bases and J by 8 bases, with 10 bases between them. DNA of the CDR3: TGTGCCAGCAGCTACGTCGGGGAAGCTTTCTTT. Its translation: CASSYVGEAFF.

The chain employs TRBV4-1 and TRBJ1-4; D is uncertain. The CDR3 extends over 15 amino acids. Germline CDR1 reads MGHRA; CDR2 reads YSYEKL. Trimming removed 1 base at V and 0 bases at J, with 6 bases between. The CDR3 here is CASSQGVATNEKLFF. The CDR3 coding sequence is TGCGCCAGCAGCCAAGGAGTGGCAACTAATGAAAAACTGTTTTTT.

The genes are TRBV6-6 and TRBJ1-4; D is possibly TRBD1 (6 bases). This CDR3 contains 14 residues. The germline V gene has CDR1 MNHNY and CDR2 SVGAGI (reference sequence). Trimming shortened V by 4 bases and J by 4 bases, and 10 bases separated the two germline ends. The CDR3 DNA sequence: TGTGCCAGCAGTTTCGGACAGAGTAATGAAAAACTGTTTTTT. Protein: CASSFGQSNEKLFF.

Regarding this clone: Other nucleotide sequences from this sample produce the same CDR3. The chain employs TRBV30 and TRBJ1-6; no definite D call. V lost 0 bases and J 8 bases, leaving 8 bases between the germline ends. The CDR3 extends over 13 amino acids. Germline-derived CDR1 and CDR2 are GTSNPN and SVGIG (reference sequence). The CDR3 DNA reads as TGTGCCTGGAGTGTGGGCCGGTATTCACCCCTCCACTTT. Translation: CAWSVGRYSPLHF.

This rearrangement joins TRBV7-9 to TRBJ2-5; 9 bases line up with TRBD2. The J segment lost 3 bases and the V segment lost 3 bases, leaving 5 bases of the junction unmatched. The CDR3 extends over 15 amino acids. Germline V gene lookup returns CDR1 SEHNR and CDR2 FQNEAQ (reference sequence). CDR3 nucleotide sequence: TGTGCCAGCAGCTTGAGTCTAGCGGGAAAAGAGACCCAGTACTTC. This sequence encodes CASSLSLAGKETQYF.

The V call is TRBV5-1, the J call TRBJ2-7, with a possible D match to TRBD1 (6 bases). The V end was cut by 0 bases, the J end by 3 bases, with 10 bases between. Germline V gene sequence: CDR1 SGHRS, CDR2 YFSETQ. The CDR3 loop spans 14 amino acids. The DNA for the CDR3 is TGCGCCAGCAGCTTGGCTGACAGGATCTACGAGCAGTACTTC. It specifies CASSLADRIYEQYF.

V gene TRBV10-3 combines with J gene TRBJ2-2; 7 nucleotides agree with TRBD2. Germline values: CDR1 ENHRY, CDR2 SYGVKD. The V segment lost 3 bases and the J segment 1 base; nucleotides outside the gene matches: 2. This CDR3 has 15 amino acids. The CDR3 sequence is CAISDLAVNTGELFF. The CDR3 DNA is TGTGCCATCAGTGATCTAGCGGTGAACACCGGGGAGCTGTTTTTT.

The genes are TRBV24-1 and TRBJ2-2, with 7 positions matching TRBD2. There are 14 residues in the CDR3. V lost 2 bases and J lost 5; bases outside the gene matches: 1. CDR1 is KGHDR and CDR2 is SFDVKD in the germline V gene. The CDR3 bases are TGTGCCACCAGTGATTGGGGGGGGACCGGGGAGCTGTTTTTT. Residues: CATSDWGGTGELFF.

This chain joins TRBV28 and TRBJ1-2; 10 bases map to TRBD1. The germline CDR1 and CDR2 sequences are MDHEN and SYDVKM. There are 13 residues in the CDR3. Trimming cost V 6 bases and J 5 bases; bases outside gene matches: 3. This chain's CDR3 is CASRPGQGYGYTF. The CDR3 coding sequence is TGTGCCAGCAGGCCGGGACAGGGGTATGGCTACACCTTC.

The chain carries TRBV30 and TRBJ1-1; D not certain. Germline lookup yields CDR1 GTSNPN and CDR2 SVGIG (reference sequence). The CDR3 length is 12 residues. Trimming stripped 7 bases from V and 0 bases from J, with 9 bases between. The CDR3 DNA reads as TGTGCCTCAAGTACCATGAACACTGAAGCTTTCTTT. It codes for CASSTMNTEAFF.

The chain recombines TRBV30 with TRBJ1-4; 7 bases fit TRBD1. There are 13 residues in the CDR3. V shed 3 bases and J 3 bases; nucleotides not matched to a gene: 1. CDR1 is GTSNPN, CDR2 SVGIG, per germline (reference sequence). Written as DNA, the CDR3 is TGTGCCTGGAGGGGGACAGCTAATGAAAAACTGTTTTTT. It specifies CAWRGTANEKLFF.

The chain has TRBV7-8 and TRBJ2-7, with TRBD1 matching over 11 bases. V dropped 3 bases and J dropped 6; count of bases not matched to a gene: 4. The V gene's germline CDR1 is SGHVS and CDR2 FQNEAQ. This CDR3 has 14 amino acids. The CDR3 protein is CASSFYGQGAEQYF. The CDR3 DNA reads as TGTGCCAGCAGCTTTTACGGACAGGGGGCCGAGCAGTACTTC.

CDR3 region: CASSLWSASEQYF. In nucleotides, the CDR3 is TGTGCCAGCAGCTTGTGGTCAGCTTCCGAGCAGTACTTC. The chain carries TRBV5-4 and TRBJ2-7; D is ambiguous. This CDR3 is 13 amino acids long. V gave up 1 base and J gave up 6 bases, with 11 bases separating them. Germline V gene sequence: CDR1 SGHNT, CDR2 YYREEE (reference sequence).

The chain combines TRBV5-1 with TRBJ2-7; D may correspond to TRBD1 or TRBD2 (5 bases each). The length of the CDR3 is 14 residues. V dropped 3 bases and J dropped 6 bases, with 16 bases sitting between them. Germline V gene sequence: CDR1 SGHRS, CDR2 YFSETQ. CDR3 protein: CASSSSGPSGEQYF. For the CDR3, the DNA is TGCGCCAGCAGCTCCTCGGGACCCAGCGGCGAGCAGTACTTC.

The chain couples TRBV18 to TRBJ2-1; 8 bases are shared with TRBD2. Germline V gene sequence: CDR1 KGHSH, CDR2 LQKENI. V trimming: 6 bases; J trimming: 9 bases; junction bases outside the gene matches: 7. CDR3 length: 13 amino acids. The CDR3 DNA sequence: TGTGCCAGCTCTCCGGGACTAGTTGGTGAGCAGTTCTTC. Protein: CASSPGLVGEQFF.

The chain has TRBV10-3 and TRBJ2-1, with D maybe TRBD2 (6 bases). Trimming took off 7 bases at V and 4 bases at J, with 11 bases between the two ends. Germline V CDR1 and CDR2: ENHRY, SYGVKD. The CDR3 covers 13 residues. The CDR3 sequence is CAIKGEEYNEQFF. The CDR3 DNA sequence: TGTGCCATCAAAGGGGAGGAATACAATGAGCAGTTCTTC.

The CDR3 reads CAWGTYNEQFF. DNA of the CDR3: TGTGCCTGGGGGACCTACAATGAGCAGTTCTTC. The chain employs TRBV30 and TRBJ2-1; D remains unclear. CDR1 GTSNPN and CDR2 SVGIG come from the germline V gene (reference sequence). CDR3 length: 11 amino acids. V dropped 5 bases and J dropped 2 bases, with 4 bases sitting between them. The variable domain in full, with the rest retrieved from reference TRBV30 and TRBJ2-1, is SQTIHQWPATLVQPVGSPLSLECTVEGTSNPNLYWYRQAAGRGLQLLFYSVGIGQISSEVPQNLSASRPQDRQFILSSKKLLLSDSGFYLCAWGTYNEQFFGPGTRLTVL.

This chain joins TRBV6-5 and TRBJ1-2, with a weak D call TRBD1 (6 bases). V gave up 4 bases and J gave up 6 bases, with 15 bases separating them. The CDR3 is 14 amino acids. Germline V gene sequence: CDR1 MNHEY, CDR2 SVGAGI. CDR3: CASSSQGGGNGYTF. CDR3 nucleotides: TGTGCCAGCAGTTCACAGGGAGGCGGGAATGGCTACACCTTC.

The chain links TRBV19 to TRBJ1-5; unclear D gene. V shed 3 bases and J shed 0 bases, with 6 bases lying between them. This CDR3 is 14 amino acids long. CDR1 and CDR2 (germline): LNHDA, SQIVND (reference sequence). In DNA, the CDR3 is TGTGCCAGTAGTATGGATTATAGCAATCAGCCCCAGCATTTT. This sequence encodes CASSMDYSNQPQHF.

The chain has TRBV7-2 and TRBJ1-5; 8 nucleotides agree with TRBD1. The V segment lost 4 bases and the J segment 2 bases; nucleotides outside the gene matches: 4. The CDR3 spans 15 residues. From germline, CDR1 is SGHTA and CDR2 FQGNSA. The CDR3 DNA sequence: TGTGCCAGCAGCTCAGGACAGGGCGGCAATCAGCCCCAGCATTTT. Protein: CASSSGQGGNQPQHF.